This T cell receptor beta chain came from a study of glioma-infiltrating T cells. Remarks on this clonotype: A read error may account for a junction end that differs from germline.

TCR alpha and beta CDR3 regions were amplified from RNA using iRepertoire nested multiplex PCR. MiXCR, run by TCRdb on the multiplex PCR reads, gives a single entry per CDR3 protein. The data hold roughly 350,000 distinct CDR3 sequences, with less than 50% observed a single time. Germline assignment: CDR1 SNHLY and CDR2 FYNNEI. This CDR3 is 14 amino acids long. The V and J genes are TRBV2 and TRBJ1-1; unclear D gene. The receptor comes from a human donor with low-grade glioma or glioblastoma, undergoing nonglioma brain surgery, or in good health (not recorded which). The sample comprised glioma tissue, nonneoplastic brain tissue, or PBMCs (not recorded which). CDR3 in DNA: TGTGCCAGCAGTGAATCCGGGAGGGCCACTAAAGCTTTCTTT. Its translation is CASSESGRATKAFF.